Each of the 14 T cell receptor beta chains below was sequenced from the same sample in a study of OX40 agonist ivuxolimab in advanced cancers. Library prep was done by the immunoSEQ multiplex PCR assay. TCRdb stores this immuneACCESS table with in-frame sequences only. Part of the clones is absent; in the studies checked, under half of the shortfall reflects unresolved V genes, and no reason is known for the rest. A total of roughly 76,000 clones appear in this sample, about 79% of them only once. The ten biggest clones cover about 1.1% of the sample. Sequenced here: CD4+ or CD8+ T cells sorted from blood, sampled in a trial of the OX40 agonist ivuxolimab. Receptor source: an adult with an advanced solid tumor such as melanoma, head and neck, liver or kidney cancer.

About this clone: At one end the junction does not follow the germline gene, possibly because of a read error. The chain couples TRBV7-2 to TRBJ2-1; 9 bases agree with TRBD2. The CDR3 extends over 14 amino acids. Germline CDR1 is SGHTA and CDR2 is FQGNSA. The CDR3 protein is CASNLAGAHNEQFF. The CDR3 nucleotides read TGTGCCAGCAACTTAGCGGGGGCACACAATGAGCAGTTCTTC. The full variable domain, completed using reference TRBV7-2 and TRBJ2-1, is GAGVSQSPSNKVTEKGKDVELRCDPISGHTALYWYRQSLGQGLEFLIYFQGNSAPDKSGLPSDRFSAERTGGSVSTLTIQRTQQEDSAVYLCASNLAGAHNEQFFGPGTRLTVL.

This clone came up once. The rearrangement uses TRBV10-3 and TRBJ2-3; TRBD2 is a possible D gene (6 bases). Germline V gives CDR1 ENHRY, CDR2 SYGVKD. Trimming stripped 4 bases from V and 2 bases from J, with 10 bases between. The CDR3 consists of 14 residues. As DNA, the CDR3 is TGTGCCATCAGTGTTGGAGGGGCCACAGATACGCAGTATTTT. Translating it yields CAISVGGATDTQYF.

The rearrangement uses TRBV7-9 and TRBJ1-2; a possible D gene is TRBD1 (6 bases). This CDR3 region has 14 residues. Germline V gene lookup returns CDR1 SEHNR and CDR2 FQNEAQ (reference sequence). V was shortened by 0 bases and J by 6 bases, with 11 bases between the two germline ends. The CDR3 region is CASSLASTGHGYTF. The CDR3, as DNA: TGTGCCAGCAGCTTAGCGAGCACAGGGCATGGCTACACCTTC.

This clone came up a few times. The J gene is TRBJ2-3, the V gene TRBV7-2, with no clear D. CDR1 and CDR2 (germline): SGHTA, FQGNSA. The CDR3 length is 12 residues. Trimming removed 5 bases at V and 2 bases at J, with 5 bases between. This chain's CDR3 is CASSPPTDTQYF. CDR3 sequence (DNA): TGTGCCAGCAGCCCACCCACAGATACGCAGTATTTT.

The chain employs TRBV10-3 and TRBJ2-1; 7 bases map to TRBD2. V trimming: 3 bases; J trimming: 7 bases; junction bases outside the gene matches: 0. The CDR3 has 12 amino acids. The germline V gene has CDR1 ENHRY and CDR2 SYGVKD. The CDR3 region is CAISDGRNEQFF. CDR3 in DNA: TGTGCCATCAGTGACGGGAGGAATGAGCAGTTCTTC.

This chain links TRBV9 with TRBJ1-2; D is possibly TRBD1 (6 bases). The germline V gene encodes CDR1 SGDLS and CDR2 YYNGEE. There are 15 residues in the CDR3. Deletions cut 4 bases from V and 8 bases from J, with 21 bases between. The CDR3 DNA sequence: TGTGCCAGCAGCCCCCAGGGACAACTCCTCCGGGGCTACACCTTC. This codes for CASSPQGQLLRGYTF.

The V and J genes are TRBV5-1 and TRBJ1-2, with 8 bases matching TRBD1. Germline CDR1 and CDR2: SGHRS and YFSETQ. The CDR3 has 15 residues. V trimming: 7 bases; J trimming: 8 bases; junction bases outside the gene matches: 16. CDR3 in DNA: TGCGCCAGCTCCCTGGAAGGGACAGGTCTAGCGGGCTACACCTTC. Residues: CASSLEGTGLAGYTF.

Only a few counts were recorded for this clone. The gene calls are TRBV11-2 and TRBJ1-6, with D uncertain. The CDR3 sequence is 15 residues long. Trimming stripped 4 bases from V and 9 bases from J, with 16 bases between. Per the germline V gene, CDR1 is SGHAT and CDR2 is FQNNGV. In DNA, the CDR3 is TGTGCCAGCAGCTCGTTAAAGGGCATAGCTTCACCCCTCCACTTT. Amino acids: CASSSLKGIASPLHF.

V usage is TRBV5-1 and J usage is TRBJ2-1; D perhaps matches TRBD1 (6 bases). V was pared by 2 bases and J by 0 bases, with 12 bases between. The CDR3 is 16 residues long. Germline CDR1 SGHRS, CDR2 YFSETQ. The CDR3 DNA reads as TGCGCCAGCAGCTTTTCCGCAGGGGACTCCTACAATGAGCAGTTCTTC. It specifies CASSFSAGDSYNEQFF. The whole variable domain, remainder taken from reference TRBV5-1 and TRBJ2-1, is KAGVTQTPRYLIKTRGQQVTLSCSPISGHRSVSWYQQTPGQGLQFLFEYFSETQRNKGNFPGRFSGRQFSNSRSEMNVSTLELGDSALYLCASSFSAGDSYNEQFFGPGTRLTVL.

The V gene is TRBV2, the J gene TRBJ1-5, with a weak D call TRBD1 (6 bases). V was pared by 5 bases and J by 5 bases, with 13 bases between. CDR1 SNHLY and CDR2 FYNNEI come from the germline V gene. This CDR3 contains 14 residues. Here the CDR3 reads CASSTNRDDQPQHF. The DNA of the CDR3 is TGTGCCAGCAGTACCAACAGGGACGATCAGCCCCAGCATTTT.

In its sample, this clone was seen once. The CDR3, as DNA: TGCGCCAGCAGCTTGAACCATGGTAACTATGGCTACACCTTC. It codes for CASSLNHGNYGYTF. This chain joins TRBV5-1 and TRBJ1-2, with D unresolved. The germline V gene has CDR1 SGHRS and CDR2 YFSETQ. The length of the CDR3 is 14 residues. With 1 base removed from V and 1 base from J, the gap between germline ends came to 8 bases.

The sample holds one count of this clone. The chain recombines TRBV6-4 with TRBJ2-5, with TRBD2 matching over 10 bases. The CDR3 runs 14 residues. Germline CDR1 reads MRHNA; CDR2 reads SNTAGT. Unmatched junction bases numbered 9, after V lost 10 bases and J lost 4 bases. The CDR3 DNA is TGTGCCACCCAGCGGGGGGGGATTGCAGAGACCCAGTACTTC. As protein: CATQRGGIAETQYF.

The chain joins TRBV7-9 to TRBJ2-5; a weak D match, TRBD2 (5 bases). Germline values: CDR1 SEHNR, CDR2 FQNEAQ (reference sequence). The CDR3 has 15 amino acids. V lost 1 base and J 4 bases, leaving 13 bases between the germline ends. The CDR3 DNA follows: TGTGCCAGCAGCTTAGACCTAGCAGGAGGAGAGACCCAGTACTTC. This encodes CASSLDLAGGETQYF.

This chain connects TRBV28 to TRBJ1-2; D is undetermined. The V gene's germline CDR1 is MDHEN and CDR2 SYDVKM. This CDR3 is built from 14 residues. V lost 4 bases, J lost 2 bases, and 11 bases lay in between. CDR3 nucleotide sequence: TGTGCCAGCAGTTCCCCAACAGAGAACTATGGCTACACCTTC. Its translation: CASSSPTENYGYTF.